Below, 5 T cell receptor beta chains from the same sample are listed, as sequenced in a study of identical twins. MiXCR, run by TCRdb on the 5' RACE reads, gives a single entry per CDR3 protein. Here the sample spans roughly 770,000 distinct CDR3 sequences, about 20% being singletons. The same specimen was also included in a second study, on T cells expressing NK-cell markers.

Sequenced: PBMCs. Receptors originate from a woman younger than 30 in good health.

The genes are TRBV7-9 and TRBJ2-3; tentative D call: TRBD1 (6 bases). Germline V gene sequence: CDR1 SEHNR, CDR2 FQNEAQ (reference sequence). There are 12 residues in the CDR3. V lost 5 bases, J lost 9 bases, and 12 bases lay in between. CDR3 in amino acids: CASSTHRETQYF. CDR3 bases: TGTGCCAGCAGCACGCACAGGGAGACGCAGTATTTT.

The rearrangement uses TRBV12-3 or TRBV12-4 and TRBJ2-3, with D possibly TRBD2 on 5 matching bases. This CDR3 spans 15 amino acids. V shed 9 bases and J shed 5 bases, with 21 bases lying between them. CDR3 in DNA: TGTGCCAGTAGATGGGAGTCTACGTCGGGAGATACGCAGTATTTT. Protein: CASRWESTSGDTQYF.

This clonotype was observed a few times. The chain recombines TRBV5-5 with TRBJ2-4; D possibly matches TRBD1 or TRBD2 (6 bases each). This CDR3 comprises 16 residues. Per germline, CDR1 SGHKS and CDR2 YYEKEE (reference sequence). Trimming pared 1 base from V and 8 bases from J, leaving 19 bases between. CDR3 nucleotides: TGTGCCAGCAGCTTGAGGGGGGCAGGTTTTGGAGACATTCAGTACTTC. Protein: CASSLRGAGFGDIQYF. The full variable domain, its missing parts supplied by reference TRBV5-5 and TRBJ2-4, is DAGVTQSPTHLIKTRGQQVTLRCSPISGHKSVSWYQQVLGQGPQFIFQYYEKEERGRGNFPDRFSARQFPNYSSELNVNALLLGDSALYLCASSLRGAGFGDIQYFGAGTRLSVL.

This clonotype was seen a few times. The chain employs TRBV4-2 and TRBJ2-1; D possibly corresponds to TRBD1 (5 bases). Trimming took off 2 bases at V and 8 bases at J, with 16 bases between the two ends. This CDR3 contains 15 residues. Germline CDR1 and CDR2: LGHNA and YNFKEQ. In DNA, the CDR3 is TGTGCCAGCAGCCAAAAGTCTCAGGGTCAGCATGAGCAGTTCTTC. Residues: CASSQKSQGQHEQFF.

This clonotype was observed many times. This chain uses TRBV10-3 with TRBJ1-1, with 8 positions matching TRBD1. Germline values: CDR1 ENHRY, CDR2 SYGVKD. This CDR3 spans 13 amino acids. The junction had 5 bases not matched to a gene; V was cut back by 4 bases and J by 7 bases. CDR3 residues: CAISAWTGYEAFF. As DNA, the CDR3 is TGTGCCATCAGTGCTTGGACAGGGTATGAAGCTTTCTTT.